What follows are 18 T cell receptor beta chains derived from one specimen sequenced in a study of T cells after yellow fever vaccination. TCRdb recomputed calls from the 5' RACE reads with MiXCR, one row per CDR3 protein. The sample contains 250,000 to 400,000 distinct CDR3 sequences, around 4.5% of which appear only once. The specimen was PBMCs, collected 15 days after the yellow fever booster vaccination. Receptors were obtained from a man aged 18 to 29 who received the YFV17D yellow fever vaccine.

The J gene is TRBJ2-1, the V gene TRBV27; no reliable D call. Germline V gene sequence: CDR1 MNHEY, CDR2 SMNVEV (reference sequence). The CDR3 runs to 12 residues. Trimming cost V 5 bases and J 4 bases, with 6 bases left between them. In DNA form, the CDR3 reads TGTGCCAGCAGTGCCCCTTACAATGAGCAGTTCTTC. Translation: CASSAPYNEQFF.

This clonotype was recorded once. With a much larger clone just one base away, this may be a read error. CDR3 in DNA: TGTGCCAGCAAGTGGGGGCCGAACACCGGGGAGCTGTTTTTT. Protein sequence: CASKWGPNTGELFF. The chain carries TRBV6-1 and TRBJ2-2, with TRBD1 as a possible D gene (6 bases). Trimming removed 7 bases at V and 0 bases at J, with 9 bases between. CDR3 length: 14 residues. In germline, CDR1 is MNHNS, CDR2 SASEGT.

This chain connects TRBV5-4 to TRBJ2-6, with D hard to call. CDR1 is SGHNT, CDR2 YYREEE, per germline (reference sequence). Trimming removed 1 base from V and 0 bases from J, with 8 bases in between. The CDR3 runs to 16 residues. DNA for the CDR3: TGTGCCAGCAGCTTGATTGGGATCTCTGGGGCCAACGTCCTGACTTTC. Protein sequence: CASSLIGISGANVLTF.

In its sample, this clonotype was seen many times. This chain joins TRBV6-2 or TRBV6-3 and TRBJ2-5; tentative D call: TRBD1 (5 bases). CDR3 length equals 15 residues. Trimming left V 5 bases short and J 1 base short, with 14 bases between. Germline CDR1 and CDR2: MNHEY and SVGEGT. The CDR3 DNA follows: TGTGCCAGCAGTGATACCAGGGAATCCCAAGAGACCCAGTACTTC. It yields the protein CASSDTRESQETQYF.

Ten or more counts support this clonotype. This chain links TRBV12-3 or TRBV12-4 with TRBJ2-1; D might be TRBD1 (7 bases). This CDR3 has 11 amino acids. Trimming removed 4 bases from V and 10 bases from J, with 8 bases in between. The CDR3 is CASSSGGEQFF. CDR3 in DNA: TGTGCCAGCAGTTCAGGGGGGGAGCAGTTCTTC.

The chain couples TRBV20-1 to TRBJ1-2, with TRBD1 matching 7 bases. V was clipped by 7 bases and J by 5 bases; unmatched bases: 10. The CDR3 runs to 13 residues. Per the germline V gene, CDR1 is DFQATT and CDR2 is SNEGSKA (reference sequence). This CDR3 reads CSVHRGGEYGYTF. The CDR3 nucleotides are TGCAGTGTTCACAGGGGAGGGGAATATGGCTACACCTTC.

The chain has TRBV20-1 and TRBJ1-1, with D unclear. V lost 7 bases and J 0 bases, leaving 12 bases between the germline ends. Germline V CDR1 and CDR2: DFQATT, SNEGSKA (reference sequence). CDR3 size: 13 residues. The CDR3 loop is CSVVGRMNTEAFF. For the CDR3, the DNA is TGCAGTGTGGTCGGCAGAATGAACACTGAAGCTTTCTTT.

This clonotype was recorded many times. The chain employs TRBV7-6 and TRBJ1-1; TRBD1 might be the D (5 bases). Trimming cost V 5 bases and J 8 bases, with 24 bases left between them. The CDR3 sequence is 16 residues long. CDR1 and CDR2 from the germline V gene are SGHVS and FNYEAQ. Written as DNA, the CDR3 is TGTGCCAGCAGCCAAGAACCGGGGCCTACCGTCCTAGAAGCTTTCTTT. This encodes CASSQEPGPTVLEAFF.

This clonotype was seen at least ten times. The chain uses TRBV12-3 or TRBV12-4 and TRBJ2-3; D is unclear. This CDR3 comprises 14 residues. V was clipped by 7 bases and J by 4 bases, with 15 bases between them. The DNA for the CDR3 is TGTGCCAGCATCAGATTTGAGACGGCAGATACGCAGTATTTT. Translated: CASIRFETADTQYF.

This clonotype was observed at least ten times. The rearrangement links TRBV20-1 to TRBJ2-3, with D perhaps TRBD2 (6 bases). In germline, CDR1 is DFQATT, CDR2 SNEGSKA (reference sequence). The CDR3 sequence is 13 residues long. Trimming left V 3 bases short and J 5 bases short, with 12 bases between. The CDR3 spells CSASEISGDTQYF. In DNA, the CDR3 is TGCAGTGCTAGTGAAATTAGCGGAGATACGCAGTATTTT.

This clonotype occurred many times. The chain is built from TRBV7-6 and TRBJ2-7; 7 bases match TRBD1. V shed 5 bases, J shed 2 bases, and the junction held 6 bases outside the gene matches. Germline-derived CDR1 and CDR2 are SGHVS and FNYEAQ. This CDR3 contains 14 residues. CDR3 coding DNA: TGTGCCAGCAGCCAAGCCGGGACAGCCTACGAGCAGTACTTC. Protein sequence: CASSQAGTAYEQYF.

This clonotype was recorded many times. The chain is built from TRBV5-1 and TRBJ1-5; the D gene is possibly TRBD1 (5 bases). Germline-derived CDR1 and CDR2 are SGHRS and YFSETQ. The V and J ends lost 0 bases and 7 bases respectively, with 11 bases between them. CDR3 length equals 14 residues. The CDR3 is CASSLGSGQQPQHF. For the CDR3, the DNA is TGCGCCAGCAGCTTGGGATCAGGGCAACAGCCCCAGCATTTT.

This clonotype was picked up a small number of times. The chain links TRBV15 to TRBJ1-2, with D maybe TRBD1 (6 bases). CDR3 size: 14 residues. The germline V gene has CDR1 LNHNV and CDR2 YYDKDF (reference sequence). V lost 6 bases, J lost 4 bases, and 15 bases lay in between. The CDR3 DNA reads TGTGCCACCAGAGGACAGCCCTGGCCCTATGGCTACACCTTC. As protein: CATRGQPWPYGYTF.

This clonotype was detected many times. The chain combines TRBV2 with TRBJ2-3; no definite D call. V lost 4 bases to trimming and J lost 1 base, with 6 bases between them. The CDR3 loop spans 13 amino acids. Germline lookup yields CDR1 SNHLY and CDR2 FYNNEI. The CDR3 reads CASSATGTDTQYF. CDR3 coding DNA: TGTGCCAGCAGTGCAACGGGCACAGATACGCAGTATTTT.

This clonotype occurred a few times. The chain has TRBV6-1 and TRBJ2-3; D call uncertain. Germline V lookup: CDR1 MNHNS, CDR2 SASEGT. With 1 base removed from V and 0 bases from J, the gap between germline ends came to 5 bases. The CDR3 length is 14 residues. The CDR3 DNA sequence: TGTGCCAGCAGTGAAGTGGCAAGCACAGATACGCAGTATTTT. The encoded protein is CASSEVASTDTQYF.

This clonotype was detected a few times. CDR3: CSARDPVGVNSPLHF. In nucleotides, the CDR3 is TGCAGTGCTAGAGATCCGGTGGGAGTTAATTCACCCCTCCACTTT. This rearrangement joins TRBV20-1 to TRBJ1-6; D is unresolved. V lost 0 bases and J lost 6, with 12 bases in between. The germline CDR1 and CDR2 sequences are DFQATT and SNEGSKA (reference sequence). This CDR3 has 15 residues.

The sample holds a few counts of this clonotype. The V and J genes are TRBV6-5 and TRBJ2-1; TRBD1 agrees at 7 bases. Trimming cost V 6 bases and J 8 bases; bases outside gene matches: 19. This CDR3 spans 17 amino acids. Germline V gene sequence: CDR1 MNHEY, CDR2 SVGAGI. The CDR3 DNA sequence: TGTGCCAGCAGCCTAACGTCCCGACAGGGTTTGAGGGATGAGCAGTTCTTC. Translated: CASSLTSRQGLRDEQFF.

The chain couples TRBV4-1 to TRBJ2-3, with 10 bases that match TRBD2. Germline V CDR1 and CDR2: MGHRA, YSYEKL. The CDR3 contains 16 residues. The J segment lost 2 bases and the V segment lost 4 bases, leaving 6 bases of the junction unmatched. The CDR3 coding sequence is TGCGCCAGCAGCCCCGTAGCGGGGGGCTTCACAGATACGCAGTATTTT. As protein: CASSPVAGGFTDTQYF.